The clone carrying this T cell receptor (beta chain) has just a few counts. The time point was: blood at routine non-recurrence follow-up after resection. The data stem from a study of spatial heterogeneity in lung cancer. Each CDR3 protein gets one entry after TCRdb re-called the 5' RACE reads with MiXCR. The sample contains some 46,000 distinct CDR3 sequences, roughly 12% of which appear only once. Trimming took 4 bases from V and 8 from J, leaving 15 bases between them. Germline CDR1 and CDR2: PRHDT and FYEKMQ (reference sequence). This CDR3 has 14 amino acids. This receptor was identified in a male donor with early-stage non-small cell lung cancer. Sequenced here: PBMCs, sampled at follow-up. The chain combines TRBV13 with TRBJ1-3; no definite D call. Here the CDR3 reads CASSSVGLWDTIYF. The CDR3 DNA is TGTGCCAGCAGCTCCGTGGGCCTCTGGGACACCATATATTTT.